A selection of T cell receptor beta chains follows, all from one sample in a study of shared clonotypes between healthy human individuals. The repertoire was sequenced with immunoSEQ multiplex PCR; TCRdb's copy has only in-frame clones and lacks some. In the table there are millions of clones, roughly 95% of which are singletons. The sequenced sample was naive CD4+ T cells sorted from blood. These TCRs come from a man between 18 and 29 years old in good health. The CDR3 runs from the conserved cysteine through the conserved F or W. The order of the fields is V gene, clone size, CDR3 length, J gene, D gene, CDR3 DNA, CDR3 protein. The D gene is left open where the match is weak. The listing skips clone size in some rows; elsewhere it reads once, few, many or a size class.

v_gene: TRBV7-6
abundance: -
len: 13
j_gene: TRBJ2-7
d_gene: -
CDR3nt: TGTGCCAGCAGCACACAGGGATCCTACGAGCAGTACTTC
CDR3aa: CASSTQGSYEQYF

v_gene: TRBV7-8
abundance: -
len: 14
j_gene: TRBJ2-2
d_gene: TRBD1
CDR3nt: TGTGCCAGCAGCCTCGGGACAGACACCGGGGAGCTGTTTTTT
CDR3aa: CASSLGTDTGELFF

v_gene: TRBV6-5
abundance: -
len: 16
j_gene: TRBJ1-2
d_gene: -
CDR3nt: TGTGCCAGCAGTTACTCCATCTCAGGGGATTTCTATGGCTACACCTTC
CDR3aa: CASSYSISGDFYGYTF

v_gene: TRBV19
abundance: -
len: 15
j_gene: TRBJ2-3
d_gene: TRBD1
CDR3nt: TGTGCCAGTAGTAGCCGGGACAGGGGGAGAGATACGCAGTATTTT
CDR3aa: CASSSRDRGRDTQYF

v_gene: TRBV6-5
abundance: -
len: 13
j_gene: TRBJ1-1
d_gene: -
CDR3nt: TGTGCCAGCAGCCCCTTAATGAACACTGAAGCTTTCTTT
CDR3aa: CASSPLMNTEAFF

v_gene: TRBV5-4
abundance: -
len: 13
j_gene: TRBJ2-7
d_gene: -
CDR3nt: TGTGCCAGCAGCTTGGTGACGTCCGGCGAGCAGTACTTC
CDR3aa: CASSLVTSGEQYF

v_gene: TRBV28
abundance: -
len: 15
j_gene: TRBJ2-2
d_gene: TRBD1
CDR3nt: TGTGCCAGCAGTTTAGCAGGGGGCGCACCCGGGGAGCTGTTTTTT
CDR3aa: CASSLAGGAPGELFF

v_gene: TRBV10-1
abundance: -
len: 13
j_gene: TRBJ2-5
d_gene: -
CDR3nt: TGCGCCAGCAGTGAAGGGATCCAAGAGACCCAGTACTTC
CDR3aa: CASSEGIQETQYF

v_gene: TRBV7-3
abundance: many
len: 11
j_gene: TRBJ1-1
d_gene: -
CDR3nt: TGTGCCAGCAGCCTCCCACATGAAGCTTTCTTT
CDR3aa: CASSLPHEAFF

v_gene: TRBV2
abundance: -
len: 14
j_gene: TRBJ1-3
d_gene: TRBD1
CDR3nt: TGTGCCAGCAACGGACAGGGATTAAAAAACACCATATATTTT
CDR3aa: CASNGQGLKNTIYF

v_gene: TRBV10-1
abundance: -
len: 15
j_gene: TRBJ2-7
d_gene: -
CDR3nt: TGCGCCAGCAGTGATGGAGGGACAGAAGCCTACGAGCAGTACTTC
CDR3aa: CASSDGGTEAYEQYF

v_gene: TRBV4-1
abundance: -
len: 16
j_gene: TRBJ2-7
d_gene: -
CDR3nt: TGCGCCAGCAGCCATAAGACAGCCAGAAGCTCCTACGAGCAGTACTTC
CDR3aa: CASSHKTARSSYEQYF

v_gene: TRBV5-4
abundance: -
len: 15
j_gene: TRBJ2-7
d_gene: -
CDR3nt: TGTGCCAGCAGCTTGGCACCAGGGGGGTCTTACGAGCAGTACTTC
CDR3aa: CASSLAPGGSYEQYF

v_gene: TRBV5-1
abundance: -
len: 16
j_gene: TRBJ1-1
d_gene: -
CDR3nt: TGCGCCAGCAGCCCTAGACAGGACCGGACGAACACTGAAGCTTTCTTT
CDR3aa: CASSPRQDRTNTEAFF

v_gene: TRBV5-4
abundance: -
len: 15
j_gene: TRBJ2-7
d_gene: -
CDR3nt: TGTGCCAGCAGCTTGGCGGCGGTAGGCTCCTACGAGCAGTACTTC
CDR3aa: CASSLAAVGSYEQYF

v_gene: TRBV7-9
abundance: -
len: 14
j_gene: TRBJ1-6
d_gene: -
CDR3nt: TGTGCCAGCAGCTTAGAAGGCCCCAATTCACCCCTCCACTTT
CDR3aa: CASSLEGPNSPLHF

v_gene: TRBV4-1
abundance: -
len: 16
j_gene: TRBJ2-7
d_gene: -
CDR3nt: TGCGCCAGCAGCCAATTCCCGGCGGGGAGGACGGCCGAGCAGTACTTC
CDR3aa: CASSQFPAGRTAEQYF

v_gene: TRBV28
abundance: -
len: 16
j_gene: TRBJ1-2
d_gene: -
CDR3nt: TGTGCCAGCAGTCCCGGGGGCATTGGGACTTTAAATGGCTACACCTTC
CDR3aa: CASSPGGIGTLNGYTF

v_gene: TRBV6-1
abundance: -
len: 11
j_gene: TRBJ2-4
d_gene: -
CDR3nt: TGTGCCAGCAGTGGTGGTTACATTCAGTACTTC
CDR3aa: CASSGGYIQYF

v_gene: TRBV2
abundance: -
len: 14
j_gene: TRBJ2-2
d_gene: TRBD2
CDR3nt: TGTGCCAGCAGACTAGCGGCGAACACCGGGGAGCTGTTTTTT
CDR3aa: CASRLAANTGELFF

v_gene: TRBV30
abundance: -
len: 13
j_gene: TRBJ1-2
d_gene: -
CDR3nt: TGTGCCTGGAGTAGGTGGGTTAACTATGGCTACACCTTC
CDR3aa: CAWSRWVNYGYTF

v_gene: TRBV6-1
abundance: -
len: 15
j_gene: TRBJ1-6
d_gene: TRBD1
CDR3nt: TGTGCCAGCAGTGAAGGGACAGGGCCTCTCATCCCCCTCCACTTT
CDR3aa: CASSEGTGPLIPLHF

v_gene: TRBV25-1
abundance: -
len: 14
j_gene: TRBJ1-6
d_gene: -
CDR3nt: TGTGCCAGCAGTGAATCGGGATATAATTCACCCCTCCACTTT
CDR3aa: CASSESGYNSPLHF

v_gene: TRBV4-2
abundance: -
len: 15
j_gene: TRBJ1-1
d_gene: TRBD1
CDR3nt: TGTGCCAGCAGCCTGTGGGACAGACAGAACACTGAAGCTTTCTTT
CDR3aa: CASSLWDRQNTEAFF

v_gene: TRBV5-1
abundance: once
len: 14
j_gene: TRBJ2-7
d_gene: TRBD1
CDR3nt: TGCGCCAGCTCGGGACAGGGCGCGATAGACGAGCAGTACTTC
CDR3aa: CASSGQGAIDEQYF

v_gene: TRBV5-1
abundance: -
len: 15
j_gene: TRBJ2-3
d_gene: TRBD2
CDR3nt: TGCGCCAGCAGCTTGGGCCTAGCGGGCCCAGATACGCAGTATTTT
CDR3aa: CASSLGLAGPDTQYF

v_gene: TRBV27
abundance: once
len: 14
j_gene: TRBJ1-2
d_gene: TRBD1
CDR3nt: TGTGCCAGCAGTCGGGACAGGGCAAATTATGGCTACACCTTC
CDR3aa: CASSRDRANYGYTF

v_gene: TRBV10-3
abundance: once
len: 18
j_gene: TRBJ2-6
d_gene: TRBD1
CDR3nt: TGTGCCATCAGAAGCACAGGGGATGATGGTTTTGGGGCCAACGTCCTGACTTTC
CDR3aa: CAIRSTGDDGFGANVLTF

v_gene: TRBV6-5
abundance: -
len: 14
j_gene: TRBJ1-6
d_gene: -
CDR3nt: TGTGCCACCAATCCCCCGGGCACCAATTCACCCCTCCACTTT
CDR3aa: CATNPPGTNSPLHF

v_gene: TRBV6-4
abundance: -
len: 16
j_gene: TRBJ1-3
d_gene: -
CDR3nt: TGTGCCAGCAGTGGCCCGGTTTGCCCCTCTGGAAACACCATATATTTT
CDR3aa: CASSGPVCPSGNTIYF

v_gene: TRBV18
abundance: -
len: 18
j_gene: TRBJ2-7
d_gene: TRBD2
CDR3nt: TGTGCCAGCTCACCGGAGACTAGCGGGAGCTACGGCTCCTACGAGCAGTACTTC
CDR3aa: CASSPETSGSYGSYEQYF